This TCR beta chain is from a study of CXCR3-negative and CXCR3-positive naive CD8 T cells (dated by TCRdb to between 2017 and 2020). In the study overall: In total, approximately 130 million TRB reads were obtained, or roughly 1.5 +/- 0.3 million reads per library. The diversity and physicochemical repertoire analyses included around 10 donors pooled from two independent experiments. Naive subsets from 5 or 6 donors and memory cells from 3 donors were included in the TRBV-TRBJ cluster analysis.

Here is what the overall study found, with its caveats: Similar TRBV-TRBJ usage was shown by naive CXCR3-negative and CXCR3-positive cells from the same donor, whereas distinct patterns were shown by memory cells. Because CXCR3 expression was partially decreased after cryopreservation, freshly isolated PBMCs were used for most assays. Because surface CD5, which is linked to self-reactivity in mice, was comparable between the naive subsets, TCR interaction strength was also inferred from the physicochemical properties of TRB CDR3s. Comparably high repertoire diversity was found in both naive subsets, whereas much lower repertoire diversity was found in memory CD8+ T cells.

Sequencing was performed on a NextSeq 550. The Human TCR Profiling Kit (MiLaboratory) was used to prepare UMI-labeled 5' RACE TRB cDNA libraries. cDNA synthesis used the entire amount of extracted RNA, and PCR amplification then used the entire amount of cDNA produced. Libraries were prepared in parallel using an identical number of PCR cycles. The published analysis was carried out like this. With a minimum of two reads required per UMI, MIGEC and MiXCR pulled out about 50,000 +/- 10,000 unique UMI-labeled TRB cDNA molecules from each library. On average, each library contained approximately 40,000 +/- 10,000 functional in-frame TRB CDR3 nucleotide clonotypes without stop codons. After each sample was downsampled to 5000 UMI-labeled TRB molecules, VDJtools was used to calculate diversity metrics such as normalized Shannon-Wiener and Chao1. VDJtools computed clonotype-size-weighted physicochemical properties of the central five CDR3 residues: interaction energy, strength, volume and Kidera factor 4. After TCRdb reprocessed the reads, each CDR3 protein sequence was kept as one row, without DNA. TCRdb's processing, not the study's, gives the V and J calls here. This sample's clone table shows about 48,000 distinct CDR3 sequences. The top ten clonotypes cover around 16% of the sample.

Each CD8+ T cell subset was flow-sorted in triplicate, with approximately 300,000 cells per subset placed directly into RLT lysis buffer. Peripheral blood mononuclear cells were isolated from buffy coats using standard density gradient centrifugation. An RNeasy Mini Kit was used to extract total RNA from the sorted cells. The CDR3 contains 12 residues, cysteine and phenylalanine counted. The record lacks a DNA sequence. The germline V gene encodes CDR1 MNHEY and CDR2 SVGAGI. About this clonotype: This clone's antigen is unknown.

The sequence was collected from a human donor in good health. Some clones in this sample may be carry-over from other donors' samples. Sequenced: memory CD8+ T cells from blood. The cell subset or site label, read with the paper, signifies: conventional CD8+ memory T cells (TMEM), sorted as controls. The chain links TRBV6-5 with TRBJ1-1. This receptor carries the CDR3 CASSYTGSEAFF.